Only a few counts were recorded for the clone carrying this T cell receptor (beta chain). The antigen remains unidentified. This sample was taken from a study of cytomegalovirus exposure and HLA in healthy donors. The germline CDR1 and CDR2 sequences are SGHDN and FVKESK. The CDR3 consists of 14 residues. The trim removed 3 bases at V and 4 bases at J, leaving 6 bases unmatched. PCR amplification relied on 60 Vbeta primers (plus 13 Jbeta primers). Here immunoSEQ multiplex PCR was the method, and the copy in TCRdb shows in-frame clones only, minus some. Here the sample spans over 150,000 clones, about 68% being singletons. Study-level points and caveats: Earlier findings revealed that most TCR beta V segments proved productive either about 90% or about 30% of the time. By HLA locus, TCR association rates varied in a later analysis, with DRB1 showing the most and HLA-C the fewest.

The sequence derives from a man aged 18 to 30 in good health and CMV-seronegative. V usage is TRBV14 and J usage is TRBJ2-7; 7 positions agree with TRBD2. The sample comprised PBMCs. CDR3 nucleotide sequence: TGTGCCAGCAGCCAGTGGCGGGAGACGTACGAGCAGTACTTC. Translating gives CASSQWRETYEQYF.